A single sample gave rise to the 22 T cell receptor beta chains below, sequenced in a study of cytomegalovirus exposure and HLA in healthy donors. Amplification used 60 Vbeta primers and 13 Jbeta primers. The method was immunoSEQ multiplex PCR; TCRdb's version includes in-frame clones alone and lacks a portion of them. The sample holds some 130,000 clones, about 78% seen once. Material for sequencing was PBMCs. Receptor source: a female donor in good health and CMV-seronegative.

The chain combines TRBV7-9 with TRBJ1-1; D uncertain. Germline V gene lookup returns CDR1 SEHNR and CDR2 FQNEAQ (reference sequence). The V gene lost 3 bases and the J gene lost 9 bases, with 14 bases spanning the gap. The CDR3 runs 13 residues. CDR3 protein: CASSFSSLAKAFF. In nucleotides, the CDR3 is TGTGCCAGCAGCTTCTCATCGCTAGCAAAAGCTTTCTTT. Variable domain in full (rest from reference TRBV7-9 and TRBJ1-1): DTGVSQNPRHKITKRGQNVTFRCDPISEHNRLYWYRQTLGQGPEFLTYFQNEAQLEKSRLLSDRFSAERPKGSFSTLEIQRTEQGDSAMYLCASSFSSLAKAFFGQGTRLTVV.

This chain joins TRBV5-6 and TRBJ1-5; 7 nucleotides match TRBD1. The length of the CDR3 is 14 residues. Germline V gene lookup returns CDR1 SGHDT and CDR2 YYEEEE. The ends lost 4 bases at V and 5 bases at J; junction bases unmatched: 6. Here the CDR3 reads CASSTTGNYQPQHF. CDR3 DNA sequence: TGTGCCAGCAGCACGACAGGGAACTATCAGCCCCAGCATTTT. Using reference TRBV5-6 and TRBJ1-5 for the parts outside the CDR3, the full variable domain is DAGVTQSPTHLIKTRGQQVTLRCSPKSGHDTVSWYQQALGQGPQFIFQYYEEEERQRGNFPDRFSGHQFPNYSSELNVNALLLGDSALYLCASSTTGNYQPQHFGDGTRLSIL.

The V and J genes are TRBV7-9 and TRBJ2-3; D is ambiguous. The V gene's germline CDR1 is SEHNR and CDR2 FQNEAQ (reference sequence). V was shortened by 4 bases and J by 0 bases, with 14 bases between the two germline ends. The CDR3 length is 16 residues. The CDR3 spells CASSYYPRSSTDTQYF. The CDR3 nucleotides read TGTGCCAGCAGCTATTACCCTAGATCGAGCACAGATACGCAGTATTTT.

The CDR3 DNA reads TGCGCCAGCAGCCAAGGCCGAGGGACAGGAGACTACGAGCAGTACTTC. This sequence encodes CASSQGRGTGDYEQYF. The chain links TRBV4-1 to TRBJ2-7, with 8 positions matching TRBD1. The CDR3 length is 16 residues. The V and J ends lost 1 base and 3 bases, in that order; junction bases with no gene match: 8. Germline CDR1 MGHRA, CDR2 YSYEKL.

This chain joins TRBV5-1 and TRBJ2-7; the match to TRBD1 covers 7 bases. V shed 5 bases and J 2 bases; nucleotides not matched to a gene: 10. Germline-derived CDR1 and CDR2 are SGHRS and YFSETQ. The CDR3 runs to 15 residues. The CDR3 DNA follows: TGCGCCAGCAGTTTCCGGACAGGTCGTGCCTACGAGCAGTACTTC. As protein: CASSFRTGRAYEQYF.

The rearrangement links TRBV9 to TRBJ1-3; D is uncertain. Germline V gene lookup returns CDR1 SGDLS and CDR2 YYNGEE. Trimming stripped 0 bases from V and 4 bases from J, with 8 bases between. The CDR3 is 14 amino acids. The CDR3 DNA reads as TGTGCCAGCAGCGTAGCCGAGTCAGGAAACACCATATATTTT. It translates to CASSVAESGNTIYF.

The J gene is TRBJ2-7, the V gene TRBV9, with 12 bases fitting TRBD2. V dropped 4 bases and J dropped 6; count of bases not matched to a gene: 5. The CDR3 length is 14 residues. Germline CDR1 is SGDLS and CDR2 is YYNGEE. The CDR3 loop is CASSSSTSGSEQYF. CDR3 nucleotide sequence: TGTGCCAGCAGCTCCTCGACTAGCGGGAGCGAGCAGTACTTC.

The rearrangement joins TRBV9 to TRBJ2-2, with unresolved D. This CDR3 is 14 amino acids long. V lost 0 bases and J lost 1, with 4 bases in between. The V gene's germline CDR1 is SGDLS and CDR2 YYNGEE. CDR3 DNA sequence: TGTGCCAGCAGCGTAGACGGGAACACCGGGGAGCTGTTTTTT. As protein: CASSVDGNTGELFF.

The chain's CDR3 is CASSQDRGLLGYTF. In DNA, the CDR3 is TGTGCCAGCAGCCAGGACAGGGGTCTGCTGGGCTACACCTTC. The gene calls are TRBV5-4 and TRBJ1-2, with TRBD1 identical over 9 bases. Germline loops: CDR1 SGHNT, CDR2 YYREEE (reference sequence). The CDR3 consists of 14 residues. Trimming removed 4 bases from V and 8 bases from J; junction bases left unmatched: 9.

The J gene is TRBJ2-3, the V gene TRBV4-3; 12 nucleotides line up with TRBD2. The V segment lost 6 bases and the J segment 6 bases; nucleotides outside the gene matches: 13. The CDR3 totals 17 residues. The germline V gene encodes CDR1 LGHNA and CDR2 YSLEER. The CDR3 spells CASSPSPLAGGGDTQYF. The CDR3 bases are TGCGCCAGCAGTCCTTCTCCACTAGCGGGAGGAGGCGATACGCAGTATTTT.

J is TRBJ1-5 and V is TRBV19, with D unclear. Germline V gene lookup returns CDR1 LNHDA and CDR2 SQIVND (reference sequence). The V and J ends lost 1 base and 3 bases respectively, with 13 bases between them. This CDR3 is 16 amino acids long. Written as DNA, the CDR3 is TGTGCCAGTAGTATAGCACCACTAGGCAACAATCAGCCCCAGCATTTT. It codes for CASSIAPLGNNQPQHF.

J is TRBJ2-7 and V is TRBV2; no reliable D call. Germline CDR1 SNHLY, CDR2 FYNNEI. This CDR3 has 14 residues. V was shortened by 5 bases and J by 2 bases, with 13 bases between the two germline ends. The CDR3: CASSQRGPTYEQYF. The CDR3 DNA sequence: TGTGCCAGCAGTCAAAGAGGTCCTACCTACGAGCAGTACTTC.

The V gene is TRBV4-2, the J gene TRBJ1-1, with TRBD1 matching 9 bases. Germline CDR1 LGHNA, CDR2 YNFKEQ. CDR3 size: 14 residues. The ends lost 4 bases at V and 8 bases at J; junction bases unmatched: 8. CDR3 sequence reads: CASSPTGTGKEAFF. CDR3 bases: TGTGCCAGCAGCCCTACCGGGACAGGGAAGGAAGCTTTCTTT.

This chain uses TRBV6-6 with TRBJ1-3; TRBD1 matches at 9 bases. The CDR3 runs to 15 residues. Germline lookup yields CDR1 MNHNY and CDR2 SVGAGI (reference sequence). Trimming removed 7 bases from V and 2 bases from J; junction bases left unmatched: 6. This CDR3 reads CASTLQGATGNTIYF. The CDR3 DNA reads TGTGCCAGCACTTTACAGGGGGCTACTGGAAACACCATATATTTT.

The table lists this clone with a count of one. The chain carries TRBV4-1 and TRBJ2-7; 7 bases are shared with TRBD1. Per the germline V gene, CDR1 is MGHRA and CDR2 is YSYEKL. This CDR3 is built from 13 residues. The ends lost 4 bases at V and 5 bases at J; junction bases unmatched: 5. The chain's CDR3 is CASSLRGMDEQYF. The CDR3 DNA reads TGCGCCAGCAGCCTCAGGGGGATGGACGAGCAGTACTTC.

This chain links TRBV19 with TRBJ1-5; 7 bases line up with TRBD1. CDR3 length equals 15 residues. The V and J ends lost 11 bases and 0 bases, in that order; junction bases with no gene match: 10. From germline, CDR1 is LNHDA and CDR2 SQIVND (reference sequence). The CDR3 sequence is CASRTGVYSNQPQHF. As DNA, the CDR3 is TGTGCCTCCCGGACAGGAGTTTATAGCAATCAGCCCCAGCATTTT.

The chain recombines TRBV7-8 with TRBJ2-5; TRBD1 is a possible D gene (6 bases). Germline-derived CDR1 and CDR2 are SGHVS and FQNEAQ. This CDR3 contains 14 residues. The V and J ends lost 5 bases and 5 bases respectively, with 15 bases between them. CDR3 sequence: CASSRGGSLETQYF. The CDR3 coding sequence is TGTGCCAGCAGCCGAGGGGGTAGCTTGGAGACCCAGTACTTC.

V is TRBV7-2 and J is TRBJ2-7; D uncertain. The germline gives CDR1 SGHTA, CDR2 FQGNSA. The CDR3 is made up of 13 amino acids. V lost 0 bases and J 3 bases, leaving 6 bases between the germline ends. The CDR3 DNA is TGTGCCAGCAGCTTAGCTCGGGTCTACGAGCAGTACTTC. Residues: CASSLARVYEQYF.

A few counts support this clone. This chain links TRBV19 with TRBJ2-2; D not certain. CDR1 is LNHDA and CDR2 is SQIVND in the germline V gene (reference sequence). The V end lost 4 bases, the J end lost 3 bases, and 3 bases lay between the germline ends. The length of the CDR3 is 12 residues. The CDR3 DNA is TGTGCCAGTAGTACCGACACCGGGGAGCTGTTTTTT. Its translation is CASSTDTGELFF.

The J gene is TRBJ2-7, the V gene TRBV6-5, with 7 bases that match TRBD1. The V segment lost 7 bases and the J segment 7 bases; nucleotides outside the gene matches: 16. The CDR3 is 15 residues long. Per germline, CDR1 MNHEY and CDR2 SVGAGI. The CDR3 DNA reads TGTGCCAGCAAAAGGAGTTTACAGGGGCCGGGGGAGCAGTACTTC. As protein: CASKRSLQGPGEQYF.

V gene TRBV4-1 combines with J gene TRBJ2-3, with TRBD2 as a possible D gene (6 bases). The CDR3 sequence is 18 residues long. Germline V gives CDR1 MGHRA, CDR2 YSYEKL. Trimming removed 1 base at V and 0 bases at J, with 17 bases between. CDR3 sequence reads: CASSQGGRRQSSTDTQYF. The CDR3 DNA reads TGCGCCAGCAGCCAAGGTGGGAGGCGGCAGTCTAGCACAGATACGCAGTATTTT.

This chain links TRBV11-2 with TRBJ2-3; 7 bases align to TRBD2. The CDR3 runs 16 residues. Germline lookup yields CDR1 SGHAT and CDR2 FQNNGV. After removal of 5 bases from V and 2 bases from J, the junction contained 10 bases not matched to a gene. The CDR3 loop reads CASSPYKGTNTDTQYF. The CDR3 DNA sequence: TGTGCCAGCAGCCCTTACAAAGGGACTAACACAGATACGCAGTATTTT.